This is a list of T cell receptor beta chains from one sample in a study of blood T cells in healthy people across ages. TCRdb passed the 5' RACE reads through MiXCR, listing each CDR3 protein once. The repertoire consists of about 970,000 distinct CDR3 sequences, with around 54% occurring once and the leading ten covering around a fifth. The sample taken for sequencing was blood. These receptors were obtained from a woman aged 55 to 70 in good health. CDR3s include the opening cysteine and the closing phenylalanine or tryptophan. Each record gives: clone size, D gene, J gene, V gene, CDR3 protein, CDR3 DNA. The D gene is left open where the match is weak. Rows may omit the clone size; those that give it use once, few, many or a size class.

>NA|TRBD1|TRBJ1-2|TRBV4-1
CASSQDRGFYGYTF
TGCGCCAGCAGCCAGGACAGGGGATTCTATGGCTACACCTTC
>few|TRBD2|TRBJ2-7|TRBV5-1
CASSWASGSHEQYF
TGCGCCAGCAGCTGGGCTAGCGGGAGCCACGAGCAGTACTTC
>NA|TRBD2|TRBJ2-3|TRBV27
CASSLGLAGYTQYF
TGTGCCAGCAGTTTAGGACTAGCGGGTTATACGCAGTATTTT
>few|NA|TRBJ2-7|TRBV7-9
CASTDRSRISYEQYF
TGTGCCAGCACCGACAGGTCGAGGATCTCCTACGAGCAGTACTTC
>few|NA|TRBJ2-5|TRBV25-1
CASSTVAGKETQYF
TGTGCCAGCAGTACAGTCGCAGGGAAAGAGACCCAGTACTTC
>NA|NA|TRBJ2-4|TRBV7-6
CSSSSRAGLAKNIQYF
TGTTCCAGTAGCTCTCGGGCGGGCCTAGCCAAAAACATTCAGTACTTC
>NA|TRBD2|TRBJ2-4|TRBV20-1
CSAIEGLAVPYF
TGCAGTGCCATAGAAGGTCTAGCGGTCCCGTACTTC
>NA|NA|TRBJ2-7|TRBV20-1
CSARGTALYEQYF
TGCAGTGCTAGAGGGACAGCCCTCTACGAGCAGTACTTC
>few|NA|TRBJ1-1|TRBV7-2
CASSLISFSATEAFF
TGTGCCAGCAGCTTAATCTCTTTTTCGGCGACTGAAGCTTTCTTT
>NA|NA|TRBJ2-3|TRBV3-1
CASSQDQTASTDTQYF
TGTGCCAGCAGCCAAGATCAGACGGCTAGCACAGATACGCAGTATTTT
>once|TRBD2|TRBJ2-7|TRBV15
CATRAGGYNEQYF
TGTGCCACCAGAGCGGGAGGTTACAATGAGCAGTACTTC
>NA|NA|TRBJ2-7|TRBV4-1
CASSLPGGEKGGYEQYF
TGCGCCAGCAGCCTCCCCGGAGGGGAGAAAGGGGGCTACGAGCAGTACTTC
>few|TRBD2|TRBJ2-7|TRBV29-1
CSVRLAQSGGHEQYF
TGCAGCGTCAGACTAGCTCAGTCCGGGGGACACGAGCAGTACTTC
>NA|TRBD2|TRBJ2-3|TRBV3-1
CASSQEVAGGPGTQYF
TGTGCCAGCAGCCAAGAGGTAGCGGGAGGGCCTGGTACGCAGTATTTT
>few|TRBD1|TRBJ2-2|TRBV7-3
CASRSDRASGELFF
TGTGCCAGCAGGTCGGACAGGGCTTCTGGGGAGCTGTTTTTT
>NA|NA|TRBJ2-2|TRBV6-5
CASSVQPNTGELFF
TGTGCCAGCAGTGTCCAACCGAACACCGGGGAGCTGTTTTTT
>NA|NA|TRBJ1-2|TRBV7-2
CASSLDGYDYTF
TGTGCCAGCAGCTTAGATGGTTATGACTACACCTTC
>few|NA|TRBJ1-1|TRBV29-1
CSVVSAGKNTEAFF
TGCAGCGTTGTTTCCGCAGGGAAGAACACTGAAGCTTTCTTT
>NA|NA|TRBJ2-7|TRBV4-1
CASSQPGKGLGYEQYF
TGCGCCAGCAGCCAGCCTGGAAAGGGGCTAGGCTACGAGCAGTACTTC
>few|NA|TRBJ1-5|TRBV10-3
CAIRDDSTNQPQHF
TGTGCCATCAGAGACGACAGCACCAATCAGCCCCAGCATTTT
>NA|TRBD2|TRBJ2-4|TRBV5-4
CASSSGTSPGEQYF
TGTGCCAGCAGCTCCGGGACTAGCCCAGGGGAGCAGTACTTC
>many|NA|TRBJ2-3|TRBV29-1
CSVERVGTDTQYF
TGCAGCGTTGAGCGGGTTGGCACAGATACGCAGTATTTT
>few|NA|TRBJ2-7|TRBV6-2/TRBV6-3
CASSTRRGRESSYEQYF
TGTGCCAGCAGTACTCGCCGGGGGCGGGAGAGCTCCTACGAGCAGTACTTC
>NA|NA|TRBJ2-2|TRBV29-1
CSVGRTAGELFF
TGCAGCGTTGGCCGAACAGCCGGGGAGCTGTTTTTT
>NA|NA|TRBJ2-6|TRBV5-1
CASSFGSGGGANVLTF
TGCGCCAGCAGCTTCGGGTCGGGTGGTGGGGCCAACGTCCTGACTTTC
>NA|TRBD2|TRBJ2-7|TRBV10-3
CAISDATSGDYEQYF
TGTGCCATCAGTGATGCGACTAGCGGGGATTACGAGCAGTACTTC
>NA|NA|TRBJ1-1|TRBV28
CASSPRQAYMNTEAFF
TGTGCCAGCAGTCCACGACAGGCGTACATGAACACTGAAGCTTTCTTT
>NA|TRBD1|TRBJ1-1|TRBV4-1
CASSTRIQGAGWGTEAFF
TGCGCCAGCAGCACAAGAATACAGGGGGCGGGGTGGGGCACTGAAGCTTTCTTT
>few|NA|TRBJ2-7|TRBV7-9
CASSLAFVGVGEQYF
TGTGCCAGCAGCTTAGCTTTCGTGGGGGTTGGCGAGCAGTACTTC
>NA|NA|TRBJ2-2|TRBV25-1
CASSDGSGELFF
TGTGCCAGCAGTGATGGGTCCGGGGAGCTGTTTTTT
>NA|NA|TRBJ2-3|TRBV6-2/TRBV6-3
CASTRRWDRDTQYF
TGTGCCAGCACCAGAAGATGGGACCGAGATACGCAGTATTTT
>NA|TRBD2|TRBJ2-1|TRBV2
CASTGQTSGPAPYNEQFF
TGTGCCAGCACAGGGCAGACTAGCGGGCCGGCCCCCTACAATGAGCAGTTCTTC
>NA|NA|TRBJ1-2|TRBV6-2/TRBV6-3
CASRGLWDYGYTF
TGTGCCAGCAGGGGGCTTTGGGACTATGGCTACACCTTC
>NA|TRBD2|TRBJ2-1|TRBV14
CAGSQVGGLAGNEQFF
TGTGCCGGCAGCCAAGTGGGGGGACTAGCGGGAAATGAGCAGTTCTTC
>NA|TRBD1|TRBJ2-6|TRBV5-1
CASSWRGTGITGANVLPF
TGCGCCAGCAGCTGGAGGGGGACAGGGATTACTGGGGCCAACGTCCTGCCTTTC
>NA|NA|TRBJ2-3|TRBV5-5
CASSSPLTGSLTDTQYF
TGTGCCAGCAGCTCACCTCTCACAGGAAGTTTGACAGATACGCAGTATTTT
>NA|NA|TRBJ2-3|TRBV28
CASSPDIRGRLYF
TGTGCCAGCAGCCCAGACATTCGTGGCAGACTGTATTTT
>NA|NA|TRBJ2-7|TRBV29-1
CSVAVTGSYEQYF
TGCAGCGTTGCGGTCACAGGGAGCTACGAGCAGTACTTC
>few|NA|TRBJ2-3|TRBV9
CASSVRAGTDTQYF
TGTGCCAGCAGCGTAAGAGCGGGCACAGATACGCAGTATTTT
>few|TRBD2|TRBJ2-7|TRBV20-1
CSAQTSGSFYEQYF
TGCAGTGCTCAGACTAGCGGGAGTTTCTACGAGCAGTACTTC
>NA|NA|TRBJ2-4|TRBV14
CASSQFWGVSVDIQYF
TGTGCCAGCAGCCAATTTTGGGGGGTCTCCGTAGACATTCAGTACTTC
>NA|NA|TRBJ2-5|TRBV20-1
CSARKWTGKREQYF
TGCAGTGCTAGAAAGTGGACAGGAAAGCGGGAGCAGTACTTC